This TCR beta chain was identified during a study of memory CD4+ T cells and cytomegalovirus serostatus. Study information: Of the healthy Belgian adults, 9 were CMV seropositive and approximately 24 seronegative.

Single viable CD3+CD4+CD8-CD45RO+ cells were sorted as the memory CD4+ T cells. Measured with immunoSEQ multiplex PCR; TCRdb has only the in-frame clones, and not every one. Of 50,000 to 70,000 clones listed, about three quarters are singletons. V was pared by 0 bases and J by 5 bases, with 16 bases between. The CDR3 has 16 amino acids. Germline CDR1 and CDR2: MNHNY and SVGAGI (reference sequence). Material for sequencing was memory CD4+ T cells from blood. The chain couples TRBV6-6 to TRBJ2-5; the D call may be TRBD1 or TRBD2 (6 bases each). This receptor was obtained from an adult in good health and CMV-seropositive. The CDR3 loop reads CASSYSNNQGGETQYF. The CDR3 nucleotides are TGTGCCAGCAGTTACTCGAACAATCAAGGGGGGGAGACCCAGTACTTC.